These 10 T cell receptor beta chains were all obtained from the same sample, sequenced in a study of CD4 T cells in relation to SARS-CoV-2 and coronaviruses. Antigens of these TCRs are unknown. Clones were read by immunoSEQ multiplex PCR, and TCRdb kept only the in-frame ones, dropping some. Of more than 20,000 clones listed, about three quarters were seen once; the top ten hold about 20%. Before the COVID-19 pandemic, during about 2010-2018, CD4+ T cells were taken from unexposed donors. CD4+ T cells were isolated from the cells after around 11 days of culture. The sequenced sample consisted of CD4+ T cells from PBMCs, cultured in vitro. These receptor sequences come from a human donor in good health.

The rearrangement uses TRBV30 and TRBJ1-3; D remains ambiguous. Between the trimmed V and J ends, which lost 3 bases and 4 bases, there was a span of 7 bases. Germline V gives CDR1 GTSNPN, CDR2 SVGIG (reference sequence). The CDR3 loop spans 12 amino acids. The CDR3 protein is CAWRRTGNTIYF. CDR3 DNA: TGTGCCTGGAGACGGACGGGAAACACCATATATTTT.

This chain connects TRBV28 to TRBJ2-1; 14 nucleotides agree with TRBD2. The CDR3 loop spans 16 amino acids. Germline V lookup: CDR1 MDHEN, CDR2 SYDVKM. Losses at the gene ends were 2 bases for V and 8 bases for J; bases not matched to a gene: 5. DNA for the CDR3: TGTGCCAGCAGTTTAGGGGGGACTAGCGGGAGTTATGAGCAGTTCTTC. It translates to CASSLGGTSGSYEQFF.

This chain connects TRBV7-3 to TRBJ2-5; no firm D call. Germline CDR1 SGHTA, CDR2 FQGTGA. V was trimmed by 2 bases and J by 2 bases, leaving 6 bases between them. The CDR3 extends over 13 amino acids. The CDR3 sequence is CASSLVRQETQYF. The CDR3 nucleotides read TGTGCCAGCAGCTTAGTCAGGCAAGAGACCCAGTACTTC.

V is TRBV5-4 and J is TRBJ2-3; 11 positions match TRBD2. The J segment lost 2 bases and the V segment lost 2 bases, leaving 4 bases of the junction unmatched. The germline V gene has CDR1 SGHNT and CDR2 YYREEE (reference sequence). The CDR3 runs 16 residues. For the CDR3, the DNA is TGTGCCAGCAGCTTACGACTAGCGGGGACCACAGATACGCAGTATTTT. This codes for CASSLRLAGTTDTQYF. The full variable domain, in which reference TRBV5-4 and TRBJ2-3 provide the parts outside the CDR3, is ETGVTQSPTHLIKTRGQQVTLRCSSQSGHNTVSWYQQALGQGPQFIFQYYREEENGRGNFPPRFSGLQFPNYSSELNVNALELDDSALYLCASSLRLAGTTDTQYFGPGTRLTVL.

V gene TRBV29-1 combines with J gene TRBJ2-6; TRBD2 might be the D (6 bases). Germline CDR1 reads SQVTM; CDR2 reads ANQGSEA. The CDR3 totals 14 residues. V gave up 7 bases and J gave up 0 bases, with 10 bases separating them. CDR3 sequence reads: CSAGRHSGANVLTF. The CDR3 DNA reads TGCAGCGCTGGGAGGCACTCTGGGGCCAACGTCCTGACTTTC.

The V call is TRBV6-1, the J call TRBJ2-7; D might be TRBD1 (5 bases). The CDR3 runs 13 residues. Deletions cut 1 base from V and 3 bases from J, with 7 bases between. Germline V gene lookup returns CDR1 MNHNS and CDR2 SASEGT. The CDR3 nucleotides read TGTGCCAGCAGTGAAGGACAGAACTACGAGCAGTACTTC. Its protein is CASSEGQNYEQYF.

The V and J genes are TRBV24-1 and TRBJ2-7, with TRBD2 identical over 11 bases. Trimming took 4 bases from V and 5 from J; bases not matched to a gene: 18. Looked up from germline, CDR1 is KGHDR and CDR2 is SFDVKD. This CDR3 spans 19 amino acids. CDR3 sequence (DNA): TGTGCCACCAGTGAAAAAAGTCCGGGACTAGCGGCCCCGGAGAACGAGCAGTACTTC. Translation gives CATSEKSPGLAAPENEQYF.

Turning to this clone: Other DNA sequences in the same sample also yield this CDR3. The chain employs TRBV18 and TRBJ1-4; TRBD1 agrees at 7 bases. Losses at the gene ends were 6 bases for V and 1 base for J; bases not matched to a gene: 5. The CDR3 totals 15 residues. Germline V gene data show CDR1 as KGHSH and CDR2 as LQKENI. CDR3 in DNA: TGTGCCAGCTCCCGAGCAGGGGGAACTAATGAAAAACTGTTTTTT. It is translated as CASSRAGGTNEKLFF.

The CDR3 region is CASWRGVWGEKLFF. For the CDR3, the DNA is TGTGCCAGTTGGAGGGGGGTTTGGGGCGAAAAACTGTTTTTT. This chain links TRBV6-5 with TRBJ1-4, with a possible D match to TRBD1 (6 bases). The CDR3 length is 14 residues. Looked up from germline, CDR1 is MNHEY and CDR2 is SVGAGI. V was clipped by 9 bases and J by 8 bases, with 19 bases between them.

The chain uses TRBV5-4 and TRBJ2-3, with TRBD2 identical over 10 bases. V lost 0 bases to trimming and J lost 8 bases; unmatched junction nucleotides: 15. Germline loops: CDR1 SGHNT, CDR2 YYREEE (reference sequence). This CDR3 is built from 18 residues. The CDR3 DNA reads TGTGCCAGCAGCTTGGAGGGGAGCGGGAGGGCGCGGGGGGGTACGCAGTATTTT. This encodes CASSLEGSGRARGGTQYF.